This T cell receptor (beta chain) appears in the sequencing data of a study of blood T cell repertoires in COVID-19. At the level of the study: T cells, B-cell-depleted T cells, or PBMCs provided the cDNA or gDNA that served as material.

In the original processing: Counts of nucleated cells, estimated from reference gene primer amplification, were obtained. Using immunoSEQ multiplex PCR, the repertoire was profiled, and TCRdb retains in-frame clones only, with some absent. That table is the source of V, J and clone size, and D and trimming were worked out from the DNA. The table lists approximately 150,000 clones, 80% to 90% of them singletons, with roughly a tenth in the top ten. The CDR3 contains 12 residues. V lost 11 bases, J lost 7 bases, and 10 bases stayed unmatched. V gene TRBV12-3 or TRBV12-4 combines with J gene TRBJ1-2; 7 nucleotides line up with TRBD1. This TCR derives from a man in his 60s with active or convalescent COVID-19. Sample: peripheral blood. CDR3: CAQGGPGFGYTF. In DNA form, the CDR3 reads TGTGCCCAGGGGGGCCCAGGATTTGGCTACACCTTC.